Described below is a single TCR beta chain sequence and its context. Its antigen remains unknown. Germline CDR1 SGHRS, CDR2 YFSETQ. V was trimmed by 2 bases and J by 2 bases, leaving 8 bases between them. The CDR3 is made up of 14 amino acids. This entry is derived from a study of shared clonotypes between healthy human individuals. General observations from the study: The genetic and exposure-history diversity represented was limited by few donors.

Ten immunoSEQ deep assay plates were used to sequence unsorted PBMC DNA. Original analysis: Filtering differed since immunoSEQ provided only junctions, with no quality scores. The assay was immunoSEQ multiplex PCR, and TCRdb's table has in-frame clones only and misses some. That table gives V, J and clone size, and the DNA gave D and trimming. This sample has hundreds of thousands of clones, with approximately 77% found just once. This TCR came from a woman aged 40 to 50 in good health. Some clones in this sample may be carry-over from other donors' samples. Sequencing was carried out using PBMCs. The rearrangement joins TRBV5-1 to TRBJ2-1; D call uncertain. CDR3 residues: CASSFTVPYNEQFF. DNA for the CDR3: TGCGCCAGCAGCTTTACAGTCCCCTACAATGAGCAGTTCTTC.